This TCR beta chain is from a study of CD8 T cells in ankylosing spondylitis. Many counts were recorded for this clonotype. Antigen specificity is unknown. Broader study findings: Seemingly characteristic of ankylosing spondylitis blood was a TCR beta motif consisting of about 8 highly homologous variants. Earlier reports found some motif variants in synovial fluid and blood in reactive arthritis.

TCRdb reanalysed the 5' RACE reads using MiXCR and keeps one entry per CDR3 protein. This sample has 220,000 or so distinct CDR3 sequences; 10% occur once, and the top ten carry roughly 23%. This clonotype originated in a male donor with ankylosing spondylitis or in good health (not recorded which). Sequenced input: blood, either unsorted or a sorted T cell fraction (not recorded which).

The DNA of the CDR3 is TGTGCCAGCAGCTTAGCCGAGAGTAGCAATCAGCCCCAGCATTTT. Protein product: CASSLAESSNQPQHF. The J gene is TRBJ1-5, the V gene TRBV7-9, with unresolved D. This CDR3 region has 15 residues. V was clipped by 0 bases and J by 0 bases, with 6 bases between them. CDR1 is SEHNR, CDR2 FQNEAQ, per germline (reference sequence).